This passage covers 7 T cell receptor beta chains from one sample sequenced in a study of blood T cell repertoires in COVID-19. The protocol was immunoSEQ multiplex PCR, while the TCRdb copy is restricted to in-frame clones and leaves out a portion. The sample comprises 80,000 to 100,000 clones, 85% to 90% of which are singletons, and 10% to 15% rests with the top ten. Sequencing used peripheral blood. Receptors were obtained from a woman aged 55-70 years in a cohort sampled during active or convalescent COVID-19.

V usage is TRBV7-2 and J usage is TRBJ1-1; D may be TRBD1 (6 bases). CDR1 SGHTA and CDR2 FQGNSA come from the germline V gene. There are 15 residues in the CDR3. The germline V and J ends were trimmed by 1 base and 7 bases, with 16 bases remaining between them. CDR3 region: CASSLVDRPMLEAFF. CDR3 nucleotide sequence: TGTGCCAGCAGCTTAGTGGACAGACCCATGCTTGAAGCTTTCTTT.

This sequence joins TRBV19 and TRBJ1-2; 12 positions match TRBD1. V lost 5 bases, J lost 4 bases, and 8 bases stayed unmatched. CDR1 and CDR2 (germline): LNHDA, SQIVND (reference sequence). This CDR3 is 16 amino acids long. Here the CDR3 DNA reads TGTGCCAGTAGTGCGACCCCGGGACAGGGGGCCTATGGCTACACCTTC. It encodes CASSATPGQGAYGYTF.

CDR3 amino acids: CASSIQGAGVGGQPQHF. The DNA of the CDR3 is TGTGCCAGTAGTATACAGGGGGCTGGGGTTGGCGGTCAGCCCCAGCATTTT. The chain links TRBV19 to TRBJ1-5; TRBD1 matches at 8 bases. The J segment lost 6 bases and the V segment lost 2 bases, leaving 12 bases of the junction unmatched. The length of the CDR3 is 17 residues. The germline CDR1 and CDR2 sequences are LNHDA and SQIVND (reference sequence).

This chain connects TRBV29-1 to TRBJ2-7; unclear D gene. CDR1 and CDR2 (germline): SQVTM, ANQGSEA. CDR3 size: 11 residues. V was cut by 5 bases and J by 1 base, with 6 bases left in between. This CDR3 reads CSVSESYEQYF. DNA of the CDR3: TGCAGCGTTTCTGAGTCCTACGAGCAGTACTTC.

The chain links TRBV3-1 (or the pseudogene TRBV3-2) to TRBJ1-2; D perhaps matches TRBD1 (6 bases). Germline CDR1 LGHDT, CDR2 YNNKEL (reference sequence). The germline V and J ends were trimmed by 3 bases and 8 bases, with 13 bases remaining between them. This CDR3 comprises 13 residues. The CDR3 sequence: CASSQGARGGYTF. Written as DNA, the CDR3 is TGTGCCAGCAGCCAGGGGGCCCGAGGGGGCTACACCTTC.

V is TRBV5-1 and J is TRBJ2-5, with 14 bases matching TRBD2. Unmatched junction bases numbered 9, after V lost 3 bases and J lost 5 bases. The CDR3 spans 17 residues. The germline V gene has CDR1 SGHRS and CDR2 YFSETQ. The CDR3 is CASSSGTSGRSVETQYF. For the CDR3, the DNA is TGCGCCAGCAGCTCCGGGACTAGCGGGAGATCAGTGGAGACCCAGTACTTC.

The V call is TRBV3-1 (or the pseudogene TRBV3-2), the J call TRBJ2-7, with D perhaps matching TRBD1 (6 bases). In germline, CDR1 is LGHDT, CDR2 YNNKEL (reference sequence). Trimming took off 6 bases at V and 8 bases at J, with 17 bases between the two ends. This CDR3 region has 13 residues. The CDR3 DNA sequence: TGTGCCAGCAGTCCTAACTCAGGGGAGAAGCAGTACTTC. It specifies CASSPNSGEKQYF.